One sample yielded the 10 T cell receptor beta chains listed below, sequenced in a study of PD-1 blockade in classical Hodgkin lymphoma. The table came from immunoSEQ multiplex PCR; TCRdb's copy has only in-frame clones and leaves some out. Here the sample spans some 27,000 clones, roughly 77% being singletons. Specified time point: cycle 4 day 1 (C4D1), after around six weeks of nivolumab. Brentuximab vedotin exposure varied among the patients, all of whom had relapsed after autologous stem cell transplantation. The sequencing used peripheral blood mononuclear cells (PBMCs), collected before the fourth cycle of nivolumab. The receptors shown here come from a human donor with classical Hodgkin lymphoma.

The chain combines TRBV27 with TRBJ2-3; 7 bases agree with TRBD1. The CDR3 has 12 amino acids. Germline CDR1 reads MNHEY; CDR2 reads SMNVEV (reference sequence). V lost 6 bases to trimming and J lost 9 bases; unmatched junction nucleotides: 6. The CDR3 here is CASSRDRETQYF. CDR3 bases: TGTGCCAGCAGCCGCGACAGGGAAACGCAGTATTTT.

The chain employs TRBV5-1 and TRBJ2-1; no clear D gene. The germline gives CDR1 SGHRS, CDR2 YFSETQ. This CDR3 has 12 amino acids. The V gene lost 6 bases and the J gene lost 7 bases, with 11 bases spanning the gap. CDR3 loop: CASNLYDNEQFF. The CDR3 DNA reads TGCGCCAGCAACCTCTATGATAATGAGCAGTTCTTC.

The chain links TRBV4-1 to TRBJ2-2; TRBD2 aligns across 7 bases. The germline V gene encodes CDR1 MGHRA and CDR2 YSYEKL. This CDR3 comprises 16 residues. Trimming at V came to 1 base and at J to 4 bases, leaving 6 bases not matched to a gene. The CDR3 region is CASSQVPGTTTGELFF. CDR3 sequence (DNA): TGCGCCAGCAGCCAAGTCCCCGGGACTACCACCGGGGAGCTGTTTTTT.

The rearrangement uses TRBV6-5 and TRBJ2-1; possibly TRBD1 for D (6 bases). There are 14 residues in the CDR3. Germline assignment: CDR1 MNHEY and CDR2 SVGAGI. The V end lost 1 base, the J end lost 6 bases, and 10 bases lay between the germline ends. The CDR3 DNA follows: TGTGCCAGCAGTTACTTACAGGGTATCAATGAGCAGTTCTTC. This translates into CASSYLQGINEQFF.

The rearrangement links TRBV19 to TRBJ1-1; 9 nucleotides align to TRBD1. The CDR3 is 14 amino acids. After removal of 1 base from V and 3 bases from J, the junction contained 0 bases not matched to a gene. Germline lookup yields CDR1 LNHDA and CDR2 SQIVND (reference sequence). CDR3: CASSIGQGDTEAFF. CDR3 DNA: TGTGCCAGTAGTATAGGACAGGGGGACACTGAAGCTTTCTTT.

This sequence joins TRBV6-1 and TRBJ1-2; D is uncertain. Trimming stripped 3 bases from V and 8 bases from J, with 10 bases between. Germline assignment: CDR1 MNHNS and CDR2 SASEGT. The CDR3 sequence is 12 residues long. The CDR3 sequence: CASSEGKYGYTF. Here the CDR3 DNA reads TGTGCCAGCAGTGAGGGAAAATACGGCTACACCTTC.

The chain has TRBV19 and TRBJ2-3, with unresolved D. This CDR3 is 14 amino acids long. V was trimmed by 5 bases and J by 0 bases, leaving 9 bases between them. Germline CDR1 reads LNHDA; CDR2 reads SQIVND (reference sequence). As DNA, the CDR3 is TGTGCCAGTAGTTTGGGTTTAAGCACAGATACGCAGTATTTT. This encodes CASSLGLSTDTQYF.

The chain couples TRBV6-1 to TRBJ2-2; perhaps D is TRBD1 or TRBD2 (5 bases each). CDR1 is MNHNS and CDR2 is SASEGT in the germline V gene. V was trimmed by 5 bases and J by 11 bases, leaving 15 bases between them. The CDR3 sequence is 13 residues long. The chain's CDR3 is CASSPTWDGELFF. The CDR3 bases are TGTGCCAGCAGTCCTACGTGGGACGGTGAGCTGTTTTTT.

This clone was counted a few times. This chain connects TRBV5-4 to TRBJ1-1, with unresolved D. V was trimmed by 0 bases and J by 0 bases, leaving 9 bases between them. The length of the CDR3 is 15 residues. Germline CDR1 reads SGHNT; CDR2 reads YYREEE (reference sequence). CDR3 sequence reads: CASSLAGVLNTEAFF. CDR3 DNA sequence: TGTGCCAGCAGCTTGGCCGGGGTGCTGAACACTGAAGCTTTCTTT.

The chain has TRBV5-1 and TRBJ2-2; D is undetermined. V was trimmed by 4 bases and J by 1 base, leaving 20 bases between them. Germline CDR1 reads SGHRS; CDR2 reads YFSETQ. The CDR3 consists of 18 residues. DNA for the CDR3: TGCGCCAGCAGCCGACGGTCGACTGGGGTTGTGAACACCGGGGAGCTGTTTTTT. Translation: CASSRRSTGVVNTGELFF.